A selection of T cell receptor beta chains follows, all from one sample in a study of blood T cell repertoires in COVID-19. Libraries were prepared by immunoSEQ multiplex PCR; TCRdb keeps only in-frame clonotypes and omits some of them. The repertoire holds 100,000 to 150,000 clones, with about 81% as singletons. The source material was peripheral blood. Receptors originate from a man aged 30 to 39 with COVID-19, enrolled during active disease. Each CDR3 is given with its conserved first and last residue. Each record gives: clone size, V gene, J gene, CDR3 protein. Not all rows give a size; the values are once, few, many and, for expanded clones, a class.

>-|TRBV7-8|TRBJ1-1
CASSPYQIGDTEAFF
>-|TRBV10-3|TRBJ2-4
CAISDRENIQYF
>once|TRBV5-4|TRBJ2-3
CASTPPGTGITDTQYF
>-|TRBV9|TRBJ1-3
CASSSTQGGAGNTIYF
>-|TRBV12-3/TRBV12-4|TRBJ2-1
CASSSLSGEQFF
>-|TRBV30|TRBJ1-1
CAWCGEDTEAFF
>-|TRBV6-5|TRBJ2-1
CASSSRQGKRNEQFF
>-|TRBV27|TRBJ1-6
CASTSGQFVSPLHF
>-|TRBV28|TRBJ2-7
CASSLDWYEQYF
>-|TRBV10-3|TRBJ2-7
CATRQHSFLPYEQYF
>-|TRBV29-1|TRBJ2-5
CSVGREETQYF
>-|TRBV19|TRBJ2-3
CASSTGTSTDTQYF
>-|TRBV19|TRBJ2-1
CASSREISYNEQFF
>-|TRBV6-5|TRBJ1-2
CASSSIGVRGNYGYTF
>-|TRBV12-3/TRBV12-4|TRBJ1-4
CASRRGSIGELFF
>-|TRBV28|TRBJ2-1
CASSYADRLGDEQFF
>-|TRBV5-6|TRBJ2-7
CASSLVGGEEQYF
>-|TRBV2|TRBJ1-2
CASLQDYGYTF
>-|TRBV14|TRBJ2-2
CASSQDSGGWTGELFF
>few|TRBV21-1|TRBJ1-5
CASSKAPTGAEQPQHF
>-|TRBV3-1/TRBV3-2|TRBJ1-2
CASSHDTNYGYTF
>once|TRBV28|TRBJ2-7
CASSFIWERVYEQYF
>once|TRBV6-2/TRBV6-3|TRBJ2-1
CASSSHSSSSYNEQFF
>-|TRBV27|TRBJ2-2
CASSGGLAGPNTGELFF
>-|TRBV6-5|TRBJ2-3
CASSYGAETDTQYF
>-|TRBV29-1|TRBJ2-7
CSVEDDGEGFEQYF
>-|TRBV2|TRBJ1-2
CASRLGQGTDTF
>-|TRBV30|TRBJ2-7
CAWSPTSGPSYEQYF
>-|TRBV7-9|TRBJ1-4
CASSFTDEKLFF
>-|TRBV9|TRBJ2-7
CASSVASGGAYEQYF
>-|TRBV6-1|TRBJ1-2
CASSEVMTGYPGYTF
>-|TRBV12-3/TRBV12-4|TRBJ1-1
CASSRREDTEAFF
>-|TRBV7-8|TRBJ1-6
CASSLATGTGGIPLHF
>-|TRBV11-2|TRBJ2-7
CASSPEVTSYEQYF
>-|TRBV28|TRBJ1-5
CASSSRVLSNQPQHF
>-|TRBV11-3|TRBJ2-3
CASSARVAVTDTQYF